A selection of T cell receptor beta chains follows, all from one sample in a study of blood T cell repertoires in COVID-19. Clones were read by immunoSEQ multiplex PCR, and TCRdb kept only the in-frame ones, dropping some. The sample lists more than 200,000 clones, 80% to 85% occurring once. The sequenced material came from peripheral blood. The receptors here all came from a woman of 80 years or more with COVID-19, enrolled during active disease. Each CDR3 is given with its conserved first and last residue. A D gene is named only where the DNA matches it firmly. Some rows have no size entry. The others give once, few or many, or a class for an expanded clone.

v_call: TRBV3-1/TRBV3-2; j_call: TRBJ1-5; d_call: TRBD1; clone_size: -; cdr3_aa: CASRQGNQPQHF; cdr3_nt: TGTGCCAGCAGACAGGGGAATCAGCCCCAGCATTTT
v_call: TRBV3-1/TRBV3-2; j_call: TRBJ2-3; d_call: TRBD2; clone_size: once; cdr3_aa: CASSQLAGGPGPDTQYF; cdr3_nt: TGTGCCAGCAGCCAGCTAGCGGGGGGGCCTGGACCAGATACGCAGTATTTT
v_call: TRBV18; j_call: TRBJ1-1; d_call: TRBD1; clone_size: -; cdr3_aa: CASSPQTRTGGEAFF; cdr3_nt: TGTGCCAGCTCACCTCAGACCAGGACAGGGGGTGAAGCTTTCTTT
v_call: TRBV12-3/TRBV12-4; j_call: TRBJ1-5; d_call: -; clone_size: -; cdr3_aa: CASSLGPGAQHF; cdr3_nt: TGTGCCAGCAGTCTTGGGCCGGGGGCCCAGCATTTT
v_call: TRBV6-5; j_call: TRBJ1-4; d_call: -; clone_size: -; cdr3_aa: CASSPTMREDEKLFF; cdr3_nt: TGTGCCAGCAGTCCAACGATGCGGGAGGATGAAAAACTGTTTTTT
v_call: TRBV19; j_call: TRBJ1-1; d_call: -; clone_size: -; cdr3_aa: CASSALGGNTEAFF; cdr3_nt: TGTGCCAGTAGCGCTTTGGGGGGGAACACTGAAGCTTTCTTT
v_call: TRBV18; j_call: TRBJ1-5; d_call: TRBD1; clone_size: -; cdr3_aa: CASSLDRESNQPQHF; cdr3_nt: TGTGCCAGCTCTCTGGACAGGGAAAGTAATCAGCCCCAGCATTTT
v_call: TRBV10-1; j_call: TRBJ1-2; d_call: -; clone_size: -; cdr3_aa: CASYSMAPQGENGYTF; cdr3_nt: TGCGCCAGCTATTCAATGGCCCCACAGGGTGAAAATGGCTACACCTTC
v_call: TRBV9; j_call: TRBJ2-3; d_call: TRBD2; clone_size: -; cdr3_aa: CASSVEGGSDTQYF; cdr3_nt: TGTGCCAGCAGCGTAGAGGGAGGGTCAGATACGCAGTATTTT
v_call: TRBV5-1; j_call: TRBJ2-1; d_call: TRBD2; clone_size: -; cdr3_aa: CASSLGTSGPNEQFF; cdr3_nt: TGCGCCAGCAGCCTAGGGACTAGCGGGCCCAATGAGCAGTTCTTC
v_call: TRBV3-1/TRBV3-2; j_call: TRBJ2-2; d_call: TRBD2; clone_size: few; cdr3_aa: CASSPYAGGRSGELFF; cdr3_nt: TGTGCCAGCAGCCCCTACGCGGGGGGGCGTTCCGGGGAGCTGTTTTTT